The 10 T cell receptor beta chains below were found in one sample sequenced in a study of radiation and T cells in renal cell carcinoma. Generated by immunoSEQ multiplex PCR, the TCRdb table keeps only in-frame clones and is missing some. This table holds under 200,000 clones, around 90% found once. Stated time point: blood 4 weeks post-SBRT, at nephrectomy. Documented treatment: 15 Gy SBRT to primary tumor, nephrectomy 4 weeks later. This sample comprised blood, obtained from a patient whose treatment included radiotherapy and nephrectomy. The receptors were sampled from a woman between 50 and 59 years old with renal cell carcinoma.

This rearrangement joins TRBV5-1 to TRBJ1-2; a weak D match, TRBD1 (6 bases). CDR1 is SGHRS and CDR2 is YFSETQ in the germline V gene. The CDR3 length is 13 residues. Deletions cut 0 bases from V and 14 bases from J, with 17 bases between. The CDR3: CASSLEGVSARTF. The CDR3 coding sequence is TGCGCCAGCAGCTTGGAGGGGGTATCGGCTAGGACCTTC.

V gene TRBV6-5 combines with J gene TRBJ2-5, with 8 bases lining up with TRBD2. Germline CDR1 is MNHEY and CDR2 is SVGAGI. V was clipped by 6 bases and J by 1 base; unmatched bases: 7. This CDR3 contains 15 residues. CDR3: CASRFKRGTQETQYF. CDR3 DNA: TGTGCCAGCAGATTTAAGCGGGGGACCCAAGAGACCCAGTACTTC.

The J gene is TRBJ1-5, the V gene TRBV5-1; D is unresolved. Per germline, CDR1 SGHRS and CDR2 YFSETQ. The CDR3 is 13 amino acids. V lost 2 bases and J lost 3, with 6 bases in between. CDR3 in amino acids: CASSFNTNQPQHF. CDR3 DNA: TGCGCCAGCAGCTTCAATACCAATCAGCCCCAGCATTTT.

The CDR3 spells CASSRTGGGTPTNEKLFF. Written as DNA, the CDR3 is TGTGCCAGCAGCCGGACAGGGGGCGGGACCCCAACTAATGAAAAACTGTTTTTT. The chain is built from TRBV27 and TRBJ1-4; 11 nucleotides align to TRBD1. Per germline, CDR1 MNHEY and CDR2 SMNVEV (reference sequence). V dropped 6 bases and J dropped 0; count of bases not matched to a gene: 9. This CDR3 has 18 amino acids.

The rearrangement links TRBV5-1 to TRBJ1-3; D is unclear. The CDR3 length is 15 residues. Deletions cut 0 bases from V and 0 bases from J, with 7 bases between. Per germline, CDR1 SGHRS and CDR2 YFSETQ. The DNA of the CDR3 is TGCGCCAGCAGCTTGGGTCTTTCCTCTGGAAACACCATATATTTT. Residues: CASSLGLSSGNTIYF.

The chain recombines TRBV10-2 with TRBJ2-3, with D tentatively TRBD1 (6 bases). This CDR3 region has 15 residues. Trimming shortened V by 7 bases and J by 0 bases, and 14 bases separated the two germline ends. Per germline, CDR1 WSHSY and CDR2 SAAADI. The CDR3 spells CASNAGQLSTDTQYF. The CDR3 DNA reads as TGCGCCAGCAACGCAGGACAGCTCAGCACAGATACGCAGTATTTT.

This rearrangement joins TRBV4-2 to TRBJ2-7; D might be TRBD2 (5 bases). With 3 bases removed from V and 0 bases from J, the gap between germline ends came to 18 bases. The CDR3 has 17 amino acids. Looked up from germline, CDR1 is LGHNA and CDR2 is YNFKEQ. The CDR3 sequence: CASSHPIETGSSYEQYF. The CDR3 DNA reads TGTGCCAGCAGCCACCCGATCGAGACGGGGAGCTCCTACGAGCAGTACTTC.

The chain joins TRBV6-5 to TRBJ2-7; D might be TRBD1 (5 bases). Germline CDR1 reads MNHEY; CDR2 reads SVGAGI. The CDR3 sequence is 12 residues long. V dropped 4 bases and J dropped 5 bases, with 9 bases sitting between them. The CDR3 sequence is CASSSRVHEQYF. CDR3 sequence (DNA): TGTGCCAGCAGTTCCAGGGTCCACGAGCAGTACTTC.

This clone has a single count. The V call is TRBV6-1, the J call TRBJ1-5, with no clear D. The CDR3 spans 16 residues. CDR1 and CDR2 from the germline V gene are MNHNS and SASEGT. V was pared by 0 bases and J by 3 bases, with 12 bases between. CDR3 DNA sequence: TGTGCCAGCAGTGAAGCGGGCGGGATGGTCAATCAGCCCCAGCATTTT. Its protein is CASSEAGGMVNQPQHF.

The V and J genes are TRBV18 and TRBJ2-2, with no clear D. CDR3 length equals 13 residues. Trimming took off 3 bases at V and 6 bases at J, with 8 bases between the two ends. Looked up from germline, CDR1 is KGHSH and CDR2 is LQKENI. CDR3 DNA: TGTGCCAGCTCACCGGGTCAATCCGGGGAGCTGTTTTTT. Amino acid sequence: CASSPGQSGELFF.